The sequence of this T cell receptor (beta chain) was determined in a study of T cells expressing NK-cell markers. Study-level background: There were seven HCMV-seropositive donors and one seronegative donor among the eight sequenced. General observations from the study: As a fraction of CD8+ T cells, dominant NKG2C+ clonotypes reached about 1.0-7.0% in six donors.

About this clonotype: The antigen remains undetermined.

For TCR beta, cDNA was produced by 5'RACE template switching with UMIs. TCRdb reanalyzed the 5' RACE reads, giving one entry per CDR3 protein sequence and no DNA. This table holds 350,000 to 400,000 distinct CDR3 sequences. Per the germline V gene, CDR1 is SGHTA and CDR2 is FQGTGA. The CDR3 consists of 15 residues. The receptor was isolated from a woman in her 50s in good health. Sequences were obtained from blood T cells: a sorted CD56 or NKG2C T cell subset, CD4+ or CD8+ T cells, or bulk PBMC T cells (not recorded which). The genes are TRBV7-3 and TRBJ2-2; TCRdb's D gene call, TRBD2, goes unchecked for lack of DNA. The CDR3 spells CASSLESGGFGELFF.